This TCR beta chain was identified during a study of shared clonotypes between healthy human individuals. The study, taken as a whole, reports: All-four-donor shared clonotypes had higher generation probabilities than non-shared clonotypes did. Naive subsets generally exceeded memory subsets in estimated richness. Rarefaction indicated that sorted-subset sequencing remained incomplete although depth was large.

Turning to this clone: Its cognate antigen is unknown.

J gave up 3 bases and V 6 bases, and 7 bases lay outside the gene matches. The CDR3 is 14 amino acids. From germline, CDR1 is MDHEN and CDR2 SYDVKM. Data came from immunoSEQ multiplex PCR; TCRdb stores just in-frame clones and leaves some out. The repertoire consists of about 1.1 million clones, with approximately 80% occurring once and the leading ten covering more than 0.85%. The donor cohort consisted entirely of Caucasian adults residing in Nashville, Tennessee. Sample: memory CD4+ T cells from PBMCs. Described subset: CD45RA-negative fraction. This chain connects TRBV28 to TRBJ2-5, with 7 bases aligning to TRBD1. This clonotype was sampled from a man between 18 and 35 years old in good health. Some clones in this sample may be carry-over from other donors' samples. This chain's CDR3 is CASRYRGAKETQYF. CDR3 sequence (DNA): TGTGCCAGCAGATACAGGGGTGCCAAAGAGACCCAGTACTTC. Together with reference TRBV28 and TRBJ2-5, the CDR3 gives the full variable domain: DVKVTQSSRYLVKRTGEKVFLECVQDMDHENMFWYRQDPGLGLRLIYFSYDVKMKEKGDIPEGYSVSREKKERFSLILESASTNQTSMYLCASRYRGAKETQYFGPGTRLLVL.